The rows below give T cell receptor beta chains drawn from one sample of a study of chemoradiotherapy in HPV16-positive cancers. This table comes from immunoSEQ multiplex PCR, and its TCRdb copy is limited to in-frame clones, with some not included. The sample lists roughly 21,000 clones, more than 75% occurring once. Sequences were derived from blood, sampled from a patient who underwent chemoradiotherapy. The receptors were sampled from a human donor with HPV-associated anogenital cancer. Each CDR3 is given with its conserved first and last residue. D genes are given only for firm matches. Only part of the rows carry a size: once, few, many, or a class if the clone is expanded.

clone size	D gene	J gene	V gene	CDR3 DNA	CDR3 protein
once	.	TRBJ2-2	TRBV5-4	TGTGCCAGCAGCTCCGGTCGGCTAGCAGACACCGGGGAGCTGTTTTTT	CASSSGRLADTGELFF
.	.	TRBJ2-7	TRBV6-6	TGTGCCAGCAGTTACGGGAGCGGACACTCCTACGAGCAGTACTTC	CASSYGSGHSYEQYF
.	.	TRBJ1-2	TRBV4-3	TGCGCCAGCAGCCAAGATGTAGCGGCCCTGAACTATGGCTACACCTTC	CASSQDVAALNYGYTF
.	.	TRBJ2-3	TRBV6-1	TGTGCCAGCAGTGAAATTTCGTCCGGGAGCACAGATACGCAGTATTTT	CASSEISSGSTDTQYF
.	TRBD1	TRBJ2-7	TRBV10-3	TGTGCCATCAGGTCGACAGGGACCGAGCAGTACTTC	CAIRSTGTEQYF
few	.	TRBJ2-6	TRBV4-3	TGCGCCAGCAGCCCGGACGAGGGCTCTGGGGCCAACGTCCTGACTTTC	CASSPDEGSGANVLTF
.	.	TRBJ1-1	TRBV10-3	TGTGCCATCAGGGTGGACCCCCTGGGAAACACTGAAGCTTTCTTT	CAIRVDPLGNTEAFF
.	TRBD1	TRBJ2-7	TRBV19	TGTGCCAGTAGTAGCTGGGACAGGGCGAACGAGCAGTACTTC	CASSSWDRANEQYF
.	.	TRBJ2-1	TRBV4-1	TGCGCCAGCAGCCAAGATCGTTGGGGGGCCTACAATGAGCAGTTCTTC	CASSQDRWGAYNEQFF
.	.	TRBJ2-4	TRBV21-1	TGTGCCAGCAGCCAGGGGGGGGCCGAACTAGCCAAAAACATTCAGTACTTC	CASSQGGAELAKNIQYF
.	.	TRBJ2-7	TRBV6-5	TGTGCCAGCAGTGAAACCGACTACGAGCAGTACTTC	CASSETDYEQYF
.	.	TRBJ1-1	TRBV19	TGTGCCAGTAGTACCACAACGAACACTGAAGCTTTCTTT	CASSTTTNTEAFF
.	.	TRBJ1-2	TRBV20-1	TGCAGTGTGGGCAGGGTTGTGGGCTACACCTTC	CSVGRVVGYTF
.	TRBD2	TRBJ2-3	TRBV6-1	TGTGCCAGTTGGACTAGCGGGACAGCGCAGTATTTT	CASWTSGTAQYF
once	TRBD2	TRBJ2-1	TRBV7-2	TGTGCCAGCAGCTTCCGGGACTATTACAATGAGCAGTTCTTC	CASSFRDYYNEQFF
.	TRBD2	TRBJ2-1	TRBV4-3	TGCGCCAGCAGCCAAGATGGTCTAGCGGGAGGTCTCAATGAGCAGTTCTTC	CASSQDGLAGGLNEQFF
.	TRBD1	TRBJ1-1	TRBV7-8	TGTGCCAGCAGCTTCACAGGGGTTGGAACTGAAGCTTTCTTT	CASSFTGVGTEAFF
.	TRBD2	TRBJ2-5	TRBV18	TGTGCCAGCAATAGAGACAGAGCGGGAACTCGAGGAGAGACCCAGTACTTC	CASNRDRAGTRGETQYF
.	.	TRBJ2-7	TRBV11-1	TGTGCCAGCAGCCCCCCTCGGGACATCTCCCCCTACGAGCAGTACTTC	CASSPPRDISPYEQYF
few	.	TRBJ2-1	TRBV5-6	TGTGCCAGCAGCTTTAGTGTCAATGAGCAGTTCTTC	CASSFSVNEQFF
.	.	TRBJ2-6	TRBV5-7	TGTGCCAGCTCGTGCCGTCGCGTACAAAGTCGGGCCAACGTCCTGACTTTC	CASSCRRVQSRANVLTF
.	.	TRBJ1-5	TRBV19	TGTGCCACTCTCCGGGACCCAGGGGCTAAGAGCAATCAGCCCCAGCATTTT	CATLRDPGAKSNQPQHF
once	.	TRBJ1-5	TRBV7-2	TGTGCCAGCAGCTTTTCAGGGCTTAGCAATCAGCCCCAGCATTTT	CASSFSGLSNQPQHF
.	.	TRBJ1-2	TRBV7-9	TGTGCCAGCAGCTTAGCATCTAACTATGGCTACACCTTC	CASSLASNYGYTF
.	.	TRBJ2-3	TRBV6-4	TGTGCCAGCAGTGAAAGGGGCATCTCTAGCACAGATACGCAGTATTTT	CASSERGISSTDTQYF
few	TRBD2	TRBJ2-5	TRBV7-2	TGTGCCAGCAGCATTTTACGGGGGGTCGGGGAGACCCAGTACTTC	CASSILRGVGETQYF
.	TRBD1	TRBJ2-3	TRBV11-2	TGTGCCAGCAGCTTAATGGACAGGTCGACAGATACGCAGTATTTT	CASSLMDRSTDTQYF
.	.	TRBJ1-5	TRBV23-1	TGCGCCAGCAGTCAATCGATCGGGACGCCTCGAGGCAATCAGCCCCAGCATTTT	CASSQSIGTPRGNQPQHF
.	TRBD1	TRBJ1-2	TRBV25-1	TGTGCCAGCAGTGAAGACAGGGGAGCCTACACCTTC	CASSEDRGAYTF
.	TRBD2	TRBJ2-1	TRBV5-4	TGTGCCAGCAAGGAGCGGGGGAGCTCCTACAATGAGCAGTTCTTC	CASKERGSSYNEQFF
.	.	TRBJ2-3	TRBV18	TGTGCCAGCTCACCAGGGAGCACAGATACGCAGTATTTT	CASSPGSTDTQYF
.	.	TRBJ2-3	TRBV2	TGTGCCAGCAGTGAACCCGATACGCAGTATTTT	CASSEPDTQYF
.	.	TRBJ2-3	TRBV7-3	TGTGCCAGCAGCTCGAAGGTGGGACTTACCACAGATACGCAGTATTTT	CASSSKVGLTTDTQYF
.	TRBD2	TRBJ2-3	TRBV4-2	TGTGCCAGCAGCCAAGAACTAGCGGGGGTACTCGATACGCAGTATTTT	CASSQELAGVLDTQYF
.	TRBD1	TRBJ1-6	TRBV25-1	TGTGCCAGCATGGAGGACAGGGTGGGTTCACCCCTCCACTTT	CASMEDRVGSPLHF
.	TRBD1	TRBJ2-2	TRBV5-8	TGTGCCAGCAGCCCGCTCGGGACAGCGAACACCGGGGAGCTGTTTTTT	CASSPLGTANTGELFF
.	.	TRBJ2-7	TRBV11-3	TGTGCCAGCAGCCCGCCCCAGGGCCGCCCCTACGAGCAGTACTTC	CASSPPQGRPYEQYF
.	TRBD1	TRBJ1-5	TRBV27	TGTGCCAGCAGCTGGACAGGGAAAGATTATAGCAATCAGCCCCAGCATTTT	CASSWTGKDYSNQPQHF
.	.	TRBJ2-2	TRBV5-1	TGCGCCAGCAGCTTGGGTGGCAGTACCGGGGAGCTGTTTTTT	CASSLGGSTGELFF
.	.	TRBJ2-3	TRBV6-6	TGTGCCAGCAGTTACTCCTTGGGCGGGGGCACGGATACGCAGTATTTT	CASSYSLGGGTDTQYF
.	TRBD1	TRBJ2-3	TRBV5-1	TGCGCCAGCAGCTTACGGGACAGGACTTCCACAGATACGCAGTATTTT	CASSLRDRTSTDTQYF
.	.	TRBJ2-1	TRBV27	TGTGCCAGCAGTTTGGGGGGAGGCTACAATGAGCAGTTCTTC	CASSLGGGYNEQFF
.	.	TRBJ1-1	TRBV18	TGTGCCAGCTCACCGAAGGGTCATCTCGAAGCTTTCTTT	CASSPKGHLEAFF
.	.	TRBJ2-7	TRBV27	TGTGCCAGCAGTTTCGCGGGACAGAGCTCCTACGAGCAGTACTTC	CASSFAGQSSYEQYF
.	.	TRBJ2-7	TRBV2	TGTGCCAGCAGACGCCCGGAAACTCGGGAATACGAGCAGTACTTC	CASRRPETREYEQYF
few	TRBD1	TRBJ2-1	TRBV7-2	TGTGCCAGCAGCTTAACAGGGGCCTCCAATGAGCAGTTCTTC	CASSLTGASNEQFF
.	TRBD1	TRBJ1-1	TRBV19	TGTGCCAGTAGTATAACGGGGCAGGGGGTGACTGAAGCTTTCTTT	CASSITGQGVTEAFF
once	.	TRBJ1-2	TRBV6-5	TGTGCCACCTCTCCGTGGGGTCGGGGCTACACCTTC	CATSPWGRGYTF
.	.	TRBJ2-5	TRBV7-2	TGTGCCAGCAGCTTAGCGGGGGCCGGGGAGACCCAGTACTTC	CASSLAGAGETQYF
.	.	TRBJ2-3	TRBV4-3	TGCGCCAGCAGCCTCACTAGAGGTGGGGCAGATACGCAGTATTTT	CASSLTRGGADTQYF